Presented here are 25 T cell receptor beta chains from one specimen sequenced in a study of response to subunit inactivated influenza vaccine. TCRdb independently ran MiXCR on the RT-PCR reads; one entry per CDR3 protein. This sample carries roughly 710,000 distinct CDR3 sequences, about 15% of them seen once, and the ten largest clones take less than 8.5%. The sequencing used PBMCs from blood, collected 14 to 15 days before vaccination. These receptors originate from a man aged 50 to 60 who received an inactivated influenza vaccine.

A few counts support this clonotype. V gene TRBV6-1 combines with J gene TRBJ2-5; D remains ambiguous. This CDR3 contains 14 residues. The germline CDR1 and CDR2 sequences are MNHNS and SASEGT. The V end was cut by 5 bases, the J end by 5 bases, with 15 bases between. CDR3 nucleotide sequence: TGTGCCAGCAGTCCCCCGCCCGGCAGCGAGACCCAGTACTTC. Its translation is CASSPPPGSETQYF.

The chain joins TRBV3-1 to TRBJ1-1, with D maybe TRBD1 (5 bases). The germline V and J ends were trimmed by 0 bases and 1 base, with 9 bases remaining between them. The germline V gene has CDR1 LGHDT and CDR2 YNNKEL (reference sequence). The CDR3 has 15 residues. The CDR3 DNA follows: TGTGCCAGCAGCCAAGAATCGACAGCGAACACTGAAGCTTTCTTT. Its protein product is CASSQESTANTEAFF.

V gene TRBV28 combines with J gene TRBJ2-3; 7 bases line up with TRBD2. CDR3 length: 16 residues. CDR1 is MDHEN and CDR2 is SYDVKM in the germline V gene. Losses at the gene ends were 2 bases for V and 2 bases for J; bases not matched to a gene: 7. The CDR3 here is CASSLSLAVLTDTQYF. CDR3 sequence (DNA): TGTGCCAGCAGTTTAAGTCTAGCGGTCCTCACAGATACGCAGTATTTT.

V gene TRBV4-3 combines with J gene TRBJ2-7; no clear D. V was shortened by 0 bases and J by 4 bases, with 16 bases between the two germline ends. The CDR3 is made up of 16 amino acids. From germline, CDR1 is LGHNA and CDR2 YSLEER. The CDR3 DNA sequence: TGCGCCAGCAGCCAAGAGTCGGTCGCCCTGGGGTACGAGCAGTACTTC. This gives the protein CASSQESVALGYEQYF.

This clonotype was recorded a few times. The chain joins TRBV10-3 to TRBJ2-7; no clear D. The CDR3 runs 11 residues. The V and J ends lost 5 bases and 3 bases respectively, with 5 bases between them. Per germline, CDR1 ENHRY and CDR2 SYGVKD. The CDR3 DNA follows: TGTGCCATCAGTCCCGACTACGAGCAGTACTTC. This encodes CAISPDYEQYF.

There are a few counts of this clonotype. The rearrangement uses TRBV2 and TRBJ2-6; no reliable D call. CDR1 SNHLY and CDR2 FYNNEI come from the germline V gene. The ends were cut back, 4 bases at V and 0 bases at J, with 4 bases in the middle. The CDR3 has 14 residues. The CDR3 reads CASSGISGANVLTF. For the CDR3, the DNA is TGTGCCAGCAGTGGCATCTCTGGGGCCAACGTCCTGACTTTC.

The sample holds many counts of this clonotype. The chain carries TRBV11-2 and TRBJ2-3; the D call may be TRBD1 or TRBD2 (5 bases each). The CDR3 contains 12 residues. V was clipped by 2 bases and J by 10 bases, with 10 bases between them. Germline CDR1 and CDR2: SGHAT and FQNNGV. CDR3 coding DNA: TGTGCCAGCAGCTTATTCGGGACGCCGCAGTATTTT. Residues: CASSLFGTPQYF.

This clonotype was observed a few times. The rearrangement uses TRBV6-1 and TRBJ2-6; D could derive from TRBD1 or TRBD2 (5 bases each). Trimming stripped 4 bases from V and 1 base from J, with 14 bases between. The CDR3 has 17 residues. Germline loops: CDR1 MNHNS, CDR2 SASEGT. Here the CDR3 reads CASSAGRTRSGANVLTF. The CDR3 region has the DNA TGTGCCAGCAGTGCGGGACGGACAAGATCTGGGGCCAACGTCCTGACTTTC.

The sample holds many counts of this clonotype. CDR3 sequence reads: CASRLGQGYTGELFF. The DNA for the CDR3 is TGTGCCAGTCGGCTGGGACAGGGTTACACCGGGGAGCTGTTTTTT. The chain carries TRBV12-3 or TRBV12-4 and TRBJ2-2; 9 bases line up with TRBD1. This CDR3 region has 15 residues. With 9 bases clipped from V and 3 bases from J, the junction kept 8 bases outside the gene matches.

This clonotype was seen a few times. The chain joins TRBV5-5 to TRBJ2-7; TRBD1 or TRBD2 may be the D gene (5 bases each). Germline CDR1 is SGHKS and CDR2 is YYEKEE (reference sequence). V was trimmed by 4 bases and J by 5 bases, leaving 19 bases between them. The CDR3 has 15 amino acids. The CDR3 protein is CASSLFGTAPHEQYF. The CDR3 DNA reads TGTGCCAGCAGCCTTTTCGGGACCGCGCCTCACGAGCAGTACTTC.

This clonotype was recorded once. J is TRBJ2-3 and V is TRBV12-3 or TRBV12-4; no firm D call. The CDR3 contains 11 residues. V gave up 6 bases and J gave up 6 bases, with 7 bases separating them. CDR3 protein: CASSHLDTQYF. The CDR3 DNA follows: TGTGCCAGCAGCCATCTCGATACGCAGTATTTT.

This clonotype was counted many times. The chain couples TRBV7-2 to TRBJ2-3; D remains ambiguous. CDR1 is SGHTA and CDR2 is FQGNSA in the germline V gene. The V and J ends lost 5 bases and 0 bases respectively, with 3 bases between them. There are 12 residues in the CDR3. This CDR3 is CASSQSTDTQYF. CDR3 coding DNA: TGTGCCAGCAGCCAAAGCACAGATACGCAGTATTTT.

The V gene is TRBV19, the J gene TRBJ2-7; a possible D gene is TRBD1 (5 bases). The CDR3 runs 17 residues. Trimming removed 0 bases from V and 2 bases from J, with 17 bases in between. Germline loops: CDR1 LNHDA, CDR2 SQIVND (reference sequence). This chain's CDR3 is CASSIDIRQGNPYEQYF. CDR3 bases: TGTGCCAGTAGTATAGATATACGGCAGGGAAATCCCTACGAGCAGTACTTC. Combining the CDR3 with reference TRBV19 and TRBJ2-7 gives the whole variable domain DGGITQSPKYLFRKEGQNVTLSCEQNLNHDAMYWYRQDPGQGLRLIYYSQIVNDFQKGDIAEGYSVSREKKESFPLTVTSAQKNPTAFYLCASSIDIRQGNPYEQYFGPGTRLTVT.

V is TRBV12-3 or TRBV12-4 and J is TRBJ1-6; D gene ambiguous. The CDR3 totals 14 residues. Trimming cost V 1 base and J 6 bases, with 7 bases left between them. CDR3 region: CASSLGPPNSPLHF. The CDR3 DNA is TGTGCCAGCAGTTTAGGACCGCCTAATTCACCCCTCCACTTT.

This clonotype was detected a few times. The chain employs TRBV4-2 and TRBJ2-2; TRBD1 might be the D (6 bases). Germline V CDR1 and CDR2: LGHNA, YNFKEQ. This CDR3 has 16 amino acids. Trimming took off 2 bases at V and 1 base at J, with 11 bases between the two ends. CDR3 in DNA: TGTGCCAGCAGCCAACTGGACAGAGTGAACACCGGGGAGCTGTTTTTT. It yields the protein CASSQLDRVNTGELFF.

The chain links TRBV7-8 to TRBJ2-2, with D perhaps matching TRBD2 (7 bases). Germline V gene sequence: CDR1 SGHVS, CDR2 FQNEAQ. The ends were cut back, 8 bases at V and 4 bases at J, with 17 bases in the middle. The CDR3 runs 15 residues. CDR3 sequence reads: CASGAGARGTGELFF. CDR3 nucleotides: TGTGCCAGCGGCGCGGGGGCGCGGGGCACCGGGGAGCTGTTTTTT.

CDR3 in amino acids: CASSETSGRGDTQYF. CDR3 sequence (DNA): TGTGCCAGCAGTGAAACTAGCGGGAGAGGAGATACGCAGTATTTT. The V gene is TRBV25-1, the J gene TRBJ2-3; 11 bases are a match to TRBD2. V lost 2 bases, J lost 5 bases, and 3 bases stayed unmatched. Germline V CDR1 and CDR2: MGHDK, SYGVNS. CDR3 length: 15 residues.

The chain uses TRBV6-1 and TRBJ2-1; 8 bases agree with TRBD1. CDR3 length equals 15 residues. Losses at the gene ends were 6 bases for V and 2 bases for J; bases not matched to a gene: 6. The germline CDR1 and CDR2 sequences are MNHNS and SASEGT. This chain's CDR3 is CASSTDRAPYNEQFF. The CDR3 DNA is TGTGCCAGCAGCACGGACAGGGCACCCTACAATGAGCAGTTCTTC.

This clonotype was detected only a few times. At one end the junction does not follow the germline gene, possibly because of a read error. The genes are TRBV5-5 and TRBJ2-7; D might be TRBD1 or TRBD2, each matching 6 bases. The CDR3 consists of 14 residues. Germline V gene lookup returns CDR1 SGHKS and CDR2 YYEKEE (reference sequence). CDR3: CASSPVGGSDEQYF. The CDR3 bases are TGTGCCAGCAGCCCGGTGGGGGGCTCCGACGAGCAGTACTTC.

This clonotype was counted only a few times. The rearrangement joins TRBV7-8 to TRBJ1-2, with D maybe TRBD1 (6 bases). From germline, CDR1 is SGHVS and CDR2 FQNEAQ. Trimming took off 5 bases at V and 3 bases at J, with 10 bases between the two ends. This CDR3 contains 13 residues. CDR3 DNA sequence: TGTGCCAGCAGCCCCAGGGGCCACTATGGCTACACCTTC. Translating gives CASSPRGHYGYTF.

This clonotype turned up a few times. This sequence joins TRBV6-1 and TRBJ1-2; 10 bases agree with TRBD1. V gave up 6 bases and J gave up 2 bases; unmatched junction bases: 6. Germline V gives CDR1 MNHNS, CDR2 SASEGT. The CDR3 extends over 15 amino acids. The chain's CDR3 is CASSTGGQGNYGYTF. The CDR3 DNA is TGTGCCAGCAGCACCGGGGGACAGGGGAACTATGGCTACACCTTC.

V is TRBV2 and J is TRBJ2-2, with a tentative D call TRBD1 (6 bases). The V end lost 4 bases, the J end lost 1 base, and 13 bases lay between the germline ends. CDR3 size: 16 residues. CDR1 and CDR2 (germline): SNHLY, FYNNEI. In DNA form, the CDR3 reads TGTGCCAGCAGTGGCCAGGGGAGTCGGAACACCGGGGAGCTGTTTTTT. It yields the protein CASSGQGSRNTGELFF.

This clonotype was observed a few times. V and J are TRBV6-2 or TRBV6-3 and TRBJ2-1; 8 bases agree with TRBD2. The germline V gene encodes CDR1 MNHEY and CDR2 SVGEGT. The CDR3 loop spans 17 amino acids. V was pared by 6 bases and J by 3 bases, with 13 bases of the junction left unmatched. The CDR3 sequence is CASSPGRLSGDYNEQFF. Written as DNA, the CDR3 is TGTGCCAGCAGCCCCGGGAGACTTAGCGGGGACTACAATGAGCAGTTCTTC.

This clonotype showed up many times. The chain employs TRBV7-9 and TRBJ2-1; the match to TRBD1 covers 7 bases. From germline, CDR1 is SEHNR and CDR2 FQNEAQ (reference sequence). CDR3 length: 13 residues. V lost 11 bases to trimming and J lost 7 bases; unmatched junction nucleotides: 11. The CDR3 bases are TGTGCCTGGCCCCGGACAGGTGTAAATGAGCAGTTCTTC. Protein sequence: CAWPRTGVNEQFF.

The rearrangement uses TRBV12-3 or TRBV12-4 and TRBJ2-1, with D unclear. There are 14 residues in the CDR3. V was clipped by 2 bases and J by 2 bases, with 7 bases between them. In nucleotides, the CDR3 is TGTGCCAGCAGTTTATACCCAACCTACAATGAGCAGTTCTTC. Its translation: CASSLYPTYNEQFF.